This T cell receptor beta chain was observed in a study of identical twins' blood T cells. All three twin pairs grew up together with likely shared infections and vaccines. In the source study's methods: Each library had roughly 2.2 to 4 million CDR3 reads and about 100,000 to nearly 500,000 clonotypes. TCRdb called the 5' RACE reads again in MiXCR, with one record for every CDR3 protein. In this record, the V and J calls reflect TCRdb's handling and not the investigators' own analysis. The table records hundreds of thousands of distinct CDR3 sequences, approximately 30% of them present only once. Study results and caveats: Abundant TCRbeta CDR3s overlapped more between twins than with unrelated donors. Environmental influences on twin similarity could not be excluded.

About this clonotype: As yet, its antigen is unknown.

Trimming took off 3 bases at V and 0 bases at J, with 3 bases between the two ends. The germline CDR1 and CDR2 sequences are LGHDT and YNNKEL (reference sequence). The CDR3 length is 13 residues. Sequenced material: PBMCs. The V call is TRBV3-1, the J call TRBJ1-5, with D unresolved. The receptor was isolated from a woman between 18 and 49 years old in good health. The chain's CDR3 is CASSQYSNQPQHF. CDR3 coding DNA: TGTGCCAGCAGCCAGTATAGCAATCAGCCCCAGCATTTT.